A single sample gave rise to the 11 T cell receptor beta chains below, sequenced in a study (dated by TCRdb to about 2015). CD4+CD25+CD127-/low cells were isolated as Tregs. Library generation was performed with 5' RACE. Sequencing instrument: Illumina MiSeq. Through fastp at Q25 and MiXCR, TCRdb rebuilt clones from the public reads, retaining in-frame beta chains. For every CDR3 protein sequence, its rows merge into one entry that carries the most common genes and DNA. For this sample there are roughly 7,400 distinct CDR3 sequences; about 73% appear just once. The top ten hold around 4.3% of the sample. Sequencing was performed on tumor-infiltrating Tregs sorted from the breast tumor. These receptors were taken from a female donor with breast cancer.

In regard to this clonotype: The junction departs from germline at one end; a sequencing error may be responsible. This rearrangement joins TRBV5-1 to TRBJ2-5, with 8 bases identical to TRBD1. The V gene's germline CDR1 is SGHRS and CDR2 YFSETQ. The CDR3 contains 15 residues. The CDR3 DNA is TGCGCCAGCAGCTGGACAGGGCCCCACCAAGTGACCCAGTACTTC. It encodes CASSWTGPHQVTQYF.

This chain uses TRBV15 with TRBJ1-2; no reliable D call. V dropped 1 base and J dropped 8 bases, with 8 bases sitting between them. This CDR3 has 12 amino acids. Germline-derived CDR1 and CDR2 are LNHNV and YYDKDF (reference sequence). The CDR3 reads CATSRGTWGYTF. The CDR3 coding sequence is TGTGCCACCAGCAGAGGGACCTGGGGCTACACCTTC.

The chain links TRBV5-1 to TRBJ1-3, with no clear D. Trimming removed 2 bases from V and 0 bases from J, with 15 bases in between. Germline V CDR1 and CDR2: SGHRS, YFSETQ. The CDR3 extends over 17 amino acids. The CDR3 protein is CASSFPPRIDSGNTIYF. The CDR3 nucleotides are TGCGCCAGCAGCTTCCCTCCTCGGATAGACTCTGGAAACACCATATATTTT.

This chain links TRBV4-1 with TRBJ2-3; no clear D. Germline CDR1 and CDR2: MGHRA and YSYEKL. This CDR3 is 17 amino acids long. The V end was cut by 0 bases, the J end by 2 bases, with 15 bases between. CDR3 protein: CASSQDRRASNTDTQYF. CDR3 coding DNA: TGCGCCAGCAGCCAAGATAGAAGGGCAAGTAACACAGATACGCAGTATTTT.

On this clonotype: This CDR3 is missing its conserved last phenylalanine or tryptophan, likely due to a read error. The J gene is TRBJ2-2, the V gene TRBV7-6; tentatively, D is TRBD1 (6 bases). CDR3 length: 16 residues. V was trimmed by 5 bases and J by 5 bases, leaving 18 bases between them. CDR1 SGHVS and CDR2 FNYEAQ come from the germline V gene. The DNA for the CDR3 is TGTGCCAGCAGCCCAGGACAGTCCCTCCGGACCGGGGAGCTGTTTTAT. Translation: CASSPGQSLRTGELFY.

The V and J genes are TRBV20-1 and TRBJ2-5; possibly TRBD1 for D (5 bases). Germline CDR1 is DFQATT and CDR2 is SNEGSKA (reference sequence). CDR3 size: 13 residues. Trimming removed 4 bases from V and 3 bases from J, with 12 bases in between. The CDR3 here is CSANWGRKETQYF. CDR3 nucleotide sequence: TGCAGTGCTAATTGGGGCCGAAAAGAGACCCAGTACTTC.

This rearrangement joins TRBV5-1 to TRBJ2-1; 8 nucleotides align to TRBD2. Germline CDR1 and CDR2: SGHRS and YFSETQ. The ends lost 4 bases at V and 5 bases at J; junction bases unmatched: 14. The CDR3 runs to 17 residues. The CDR3 DNA sequence: TGCGCCAGCAGCAAGAAAGGCGGGGGGCTGATCAACAATGAGCAGTTCTTC. It specifies CASSKKGGGLINNEQFF.

The chain is built from TRBV4-2 and TRBJ2-7; 8 bases align to TRBD1. V was pared by 0 bases and J by 6 bases, with 7 bases of the junction left unmatched. Germline CDR1 is LGHNA and CDR2 is YNFKEQ. The CDR3 sequence is 15 residues long. This CDR3 is CASSQEGQGAGEQYF. CDR3 nucleotide sequence: TGTGCCAGCAGCCAAGAAGGGCAGGGGGCGGGCGAGCAGTACTTC.

The rearrangement links TRBV6-5 to TRBJ1-1; perhaps TRBD1 as D (5 bases). This CDR3 is built from 15 residues. Deletions cut 7 bases from V and 5 bases from J, with 20 bases between. Per germline, CDR1 MNHEY and CDR2 SVGAGI. CDR3 in DNA: TGTGCCAGCAAACCGGGACGGGTCGTATGGACTGAAGCTTTCTTT. Translated, it gives CASKPGRVVWTEAFF.

This chain connects TRBV12-3 or TRBV12-4 to TRBJ1-5, with D possibly matching TRBD1 (6 bases). There are 15 residues in the CDR3. The V end lost 3 bases, the J end lost 4 bases, and 13 bases lay between the germline ends. Here the CDR3 DNA reads TGTGCCAGCAGTTTGCAGACAGGCCAAAATCAGCCCCAGCATTTT. Translation gives CASSLQTGQNQPQHF.

The chain has TRBV12-3 or TRBV12-4 and TRBJ1-1; perhaps TRBD1 as D (5 bases). The CDR3 loop spans 16 amino acids. Trimming took off 0 bases at V and 4 bases at J, with 15 bases between the two ends. CDR3 sequence reads: CASSLAVSGLGTEAFF. As DNA, the CDR3 is TGTGCCAGCAGTTTAGCGGTTTCGGGGCTAGGCACTGAAGCTTTCTTT.